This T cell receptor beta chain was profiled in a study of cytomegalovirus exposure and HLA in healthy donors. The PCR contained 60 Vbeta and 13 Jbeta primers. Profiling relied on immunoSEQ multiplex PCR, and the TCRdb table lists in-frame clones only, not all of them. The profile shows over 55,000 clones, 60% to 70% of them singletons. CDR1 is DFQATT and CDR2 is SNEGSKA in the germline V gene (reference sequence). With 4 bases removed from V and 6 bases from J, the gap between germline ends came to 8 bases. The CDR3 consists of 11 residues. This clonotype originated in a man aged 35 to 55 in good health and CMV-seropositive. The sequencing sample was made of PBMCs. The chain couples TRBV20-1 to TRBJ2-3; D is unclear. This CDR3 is CSATPVDTQYF. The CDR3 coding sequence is TGCAGTGCTACTCCGGTGGATACGCAGTATTTT.